These T cell receptor beta chains were read from a single sample in a study of blood T cell repertoires in COVID-19. Using immunoSEQ multiplex PCR, the repertoire was profiled, and TCRdb retains in-frame clones only, with some absent. The data show about 97,000 clones, with roughly nine tenths seen just once and around 2% held by the top ten. Sequencing was performed on peripheral blood. The receptors were gathered from a man aged 45-65 years with active COVID-19. The CDR3 runs from the conserved cysteine through the conserved F or W.

CDR3 protein: CASSRQGGVDYEQYF
CDR3 length: 15
J gene: TRBJ2-7
V gene: TRBV7-2

CDR3 protein: CASSKVEIGGGMDEQFF
CDR3 length: 17
J gene: TRBJ2-1
V gene: TRBV21-1

CDR3 protein: CASRFTGQGNYGYTF
CDR3 length: 15
J gene: TRBJ1-2
V gene: TRBV6-5

CDR3 protein: CASRRGIDTDTQYF
CDR3 length: 14
J gene: TRBJ2-3
V gene: TRBV19

CDR3 protein: CASSASLAGGPGRNEQFF
CDR3 length: 18
J gene: TRBJ2-1
V gene: TRBV6-4

CDR3 protein: CATQDYPYGYTF
CDR3 length: 12
J gene: TRBJ1-2
V gene: TRBV19

CDR3 protein: CASSFGAGFEKLFF
CDR3 length: 14
J gene: TRBJ1-4
V gene: TRBV27

CDR3 protein: CASSLAGGREAFF
CDR3 length: 13
J gene: TRBJ1-1
V gene: TRBV11-2

CDR3 protein: CASSSRYNEQYF
CDR3 length: 12
J gene: TRBJ2-7
V gene: TRBV7-9

CDR3 protein: CSVGTESNYGYTF
CDR3 length: 13
J gene: TRBJ1-2
V gene: TRBV29-1

CDR3 protein: CSVGRVIFF
CDR3 length: 9
J gene: TRBJ2-1
V gene: TRBV20-1

CDR3 protein: CASSPGQGQETQYF
CDR3 length: 14
J gene: TRBJ2-5
V gene: TRBV18

CDR3 protein: CASSYAQSGGNNEQFF
CDR3 length: 16
J gene: TRBJ2-1
V gene: TRBV6-2/TRBV6-3

CDR3 protein: CASSPGTGAGANVLTF
CDR3 length: 16
J gene: TRBJ2-6
V gene: TRBV18

CDR3 protein: CASSFTSGGSRTDTQYF
CDR3 length: 17
J gene: TRBJ2-3
V gene: TRBV9

CDR3 protein: CASSGPGTRGETQYF
CDR3 length: 15
J gene: TRBJ2-5
V gene: TRBV9

CDR3 protein: CASSQKGTGGDSYEQYF
CDR3 length: 17
J gene: TRBJ2-7
V gene: TRBV4-2

CDR3 protein: CASSRTGTRMTEAFF
CDR3 length: 15
J gene: TRBJ1-1
V gene: TRBV27

CDR3 protein: CATSDVGGETQYF
CDR3 length: 13
J gene: TRBJ2-5
V gene: TRBV24-1

CDR3 protein: CAIKIRGGEGEAFF
CDR3 length: 14
J gene: TRBJ1-1
V gene: TRBV10-3

CDR3 protein: CASSAQGSETQYF
CDR3 length: 13
J gene: TRBJ2-5
V gene: TRBV5-1

CDR3 protein: CASSFRFTDTQYF
CDR3 length: 13
J gene: TRBJ2-3
V gene: TRBV5-6

CDR3 protein: CASSPLSLRAGNTIYF
CDR3 length: 16
J gene: TRBJ1-3
V gene: TRBV18

CDR3 protein: CASSYGQTTSTDTQYF
CDR3 length: 16
J gene: TRBJ2-3
V gene: TRBV6-5

CDR3 protein: CASSKGQLNEKLFF
CDR3 length: 14
J gene: TRBJ1-4
V gene: TRBV5-1